The entry below describes one TCR beta chain. Its antigen remains unidentified. This CDR3 spans 15 amino acids. Trimming stripped 6 bases from V and 4 bases from J, with 16 bases between. CDR1 is MNHEY and CDR2 is SVGAGI in the germline V gene. Culturing for approximately 10 days preceded CD4+ T cell isolation. Two-dose BNT162b2 or mRNA-1273 vaccination was given to participants. Fresh IL-2-containing medium replaced half the medium on days 3 and 7. The data are from a study of vaccination effects on CD4 cells after COVID-19. Overall study findings and caveats: Just 1 of 255 vaccine-induced clones in healthy recipients was cross-reactive. Late post-vaccination samples showed marked contraction of infection- and vaccine-induced clones.

This table comes from immunoSEQ multiplex PCR, and its TCRdb copy is limited to in-frame clones, with some not included. The table includes about 73,000 clones, roughly 75% detected once. The TCR originated in a human donor who received a COVID-19 vaccine. The sequenced sample was CD4+ T cells from PBMCs cultured without peptide, obtained after COVID-19 vaccination. The chain combines TRBV6-5 with TRBJ1-5; TRBD1 is a possible D gene (6 bases). CDR3 protein: CASRMDRGVNQPQHF. The CDR3 DNA reads TGTGCCAGCAGGATGGACAGAGGTGTAAATCAGCCCCAGCATTTT.